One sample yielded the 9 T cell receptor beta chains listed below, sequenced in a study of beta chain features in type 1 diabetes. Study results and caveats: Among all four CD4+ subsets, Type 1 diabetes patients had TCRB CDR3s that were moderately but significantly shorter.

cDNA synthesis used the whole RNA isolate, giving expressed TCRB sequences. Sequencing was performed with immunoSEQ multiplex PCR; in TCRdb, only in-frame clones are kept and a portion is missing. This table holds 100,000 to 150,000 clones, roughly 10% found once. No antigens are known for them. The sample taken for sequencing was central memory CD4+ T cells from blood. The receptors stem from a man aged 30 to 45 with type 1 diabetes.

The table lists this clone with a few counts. CDR3 DNA: TGCGCCAGCAGCCAAGATTCGGGTTCGGGGTCACCCCTCCACTTT. Translated, it gives CASSQDSGSGSPLHF. The genes are TRBV4-3 and TRBJ1-6; D gene unclear. Germline V gives CDR1 LGHNA, CDR2 YSLEER. The ends were cut back, 0 bases at V and 10 bases at J, with 13 bases in the middle. This CDR3 contains 15 residues.

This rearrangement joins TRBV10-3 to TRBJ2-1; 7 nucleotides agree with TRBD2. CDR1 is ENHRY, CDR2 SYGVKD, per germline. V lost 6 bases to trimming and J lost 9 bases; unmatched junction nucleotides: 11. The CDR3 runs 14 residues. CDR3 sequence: CAISALTGGREQFF. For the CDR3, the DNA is TGTGCCATCAGCGCTCTCACGGGGGGACGTGAGCAGTTCTTC.

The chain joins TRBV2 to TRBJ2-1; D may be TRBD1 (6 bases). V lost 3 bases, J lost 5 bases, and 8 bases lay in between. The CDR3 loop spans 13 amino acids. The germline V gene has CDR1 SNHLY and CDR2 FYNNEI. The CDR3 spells CASSDAGDNEQFF. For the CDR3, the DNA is TGTGCCAGCAGTGATGCAGGGGACAATGAGCAGTTCTTC.

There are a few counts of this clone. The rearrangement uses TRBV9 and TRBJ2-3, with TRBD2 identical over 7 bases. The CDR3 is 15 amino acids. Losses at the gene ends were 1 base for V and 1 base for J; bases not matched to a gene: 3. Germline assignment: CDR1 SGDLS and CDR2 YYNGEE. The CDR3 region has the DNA TGTGCCAGCAGCGTACAGGCGGGGGGCACAGATACGCAGTATTTT. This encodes CASSVQAGGTDTQYF.

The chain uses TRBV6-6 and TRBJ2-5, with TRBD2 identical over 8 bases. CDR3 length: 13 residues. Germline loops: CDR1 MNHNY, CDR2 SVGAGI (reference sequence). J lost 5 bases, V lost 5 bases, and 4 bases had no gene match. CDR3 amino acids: CASSRTSSETQYF. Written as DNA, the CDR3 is TGTGCCAGCAGTCGGACTAGCAGCGAGACCCAGTACTTC.

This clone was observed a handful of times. CDR3 sequence: CASSLGQGGWGYTF. The CDR3 DNA is TGTGCCAGCAGCTTAGGACAGGGGGGTTGGGGCTACACCTTC. The J gene is TRBJ1-2, the V gene TRBV7-2; 9 bases fit TRBD1. Germline lookup yields CDR1 SGHTA and CDR2 FQGNSA. This CDR3 has 14 residues. V shed 1 base, J shed 8 bases, and the junction held 5 bases outside the gene matches.

The CDR3 DNA reads TGCAGCGTTGACGGACAGGGGGGGTTTGATGGCTACACCTTC. It codes for CSVDGQGGFDGYTF. The V gene is TRBV29-1, the J gene TRBJ1-2; 10 bases line up with TRBD1. The CDR3 consists of 14 residues. Trimming took 3 bases from V and 6 from J; bases not matched to a gene: 7. Germline values: CDR1 SQVTM, CDR2 ANQGSEA.

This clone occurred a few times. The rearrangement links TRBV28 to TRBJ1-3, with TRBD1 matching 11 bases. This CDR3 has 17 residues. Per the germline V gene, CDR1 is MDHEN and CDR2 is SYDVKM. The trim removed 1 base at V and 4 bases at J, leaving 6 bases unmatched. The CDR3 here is CASSLSGTGGSGNTIYF. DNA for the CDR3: TGTGCCAGCAGTTTATCCGGGACAGGGGGATCCGGAAACACCATATATTTT.

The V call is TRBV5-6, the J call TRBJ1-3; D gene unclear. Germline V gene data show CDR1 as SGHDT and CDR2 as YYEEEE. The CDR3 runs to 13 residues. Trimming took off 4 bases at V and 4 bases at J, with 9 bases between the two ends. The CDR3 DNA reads TGTGCCAGCAGCCCTAGAATAGGAAACACCATATATTTT. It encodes CASSPRIGNTIYF.